These 14 T cell receptor beta chains originate from one sample sequenced in a study of follicular helper T cells after annual influenza vaccination. Sequenced by immunoSEQ multiplex PCR; TCRdb stores in-frame clones only, minus some. The sample consists of over 7,500 clones, around 81% of them appearing once. Time point meaning: 2013-2014 season, 7 days after vaccination. The specimen was CXCR5- memory CD4+ T cells sorted from blood, collected 7 days after influenza vaccination. Receptors originate from an adult who received the influenza vaccine.

This clone was seen a single time. The V call is TRBV18, the J call TRBJ1-1; D is undetermined. Germline V lookup: CDR1 KGHSH, CDR2 LQKENI. CDR3 size: 15 residues. V lost 1 base, J lost 1 base, and 10 bases lay in between. CDR3 nucleotides: TGTGCCAGCTCACCACAGGAATACGGGAACACTGAAGCTTTCTTT. It specifies CASSPQEYGNTEAFF.

This clone appeared once. The chain has TRBV6-5 and TRBJ2-1; TRBD2 matches 8 bases. CDR3 length: 14 residues. Germline CDR1 reads MNHEY; CDR2 reads SVGAGI. The junction had 10 bases not matched to a gene; V was cut back by 8 bases and J by 7 bases. CDR3: CASHPGGAKNEQFF. The CDR3 nucleotides read TGTGCCAGCCATCCGGGGGGGGCGAAGAATGAGCAGTTCTTC.

The V and J genes are TRBV7-2 and TRBJ1-5; D gene unclear. CDR1 SGHTA and CDR2 FQGNSA come from the germline V gene. V was pared by 5 bases and J by 2 bases, with 10 bases between. CDR3 length equals 14 residues. The CDR3 reads CASSPHSRNQPQHF. CDR3 in DNA: TGTGCCAGCAGCCCACACAGTCGCAATCAGCCCCAGCATTTT.

This clone has only a few counts. The chain uses TRBV9 and TRBJ1-6, with 8 nucleotides matching TRBD1. CDR1 and CDR2 (germline): SGDLS, YYNGEE. The CDR3 length is 15 residues. Unmatched junction bases numbered 8, after V lost 3 bases and J lost 9 bases. CDR3 nucleotides: TGTGCCAGCAGCGCTCCGACAGGGGAGGGTTCACCCCTCCACTTT. Protein sequence: CASSAPTGEGSPLHF. The variable domain in full, completed from reference TRBV9 and TRBJ1-6, reads DSGVTQTPKHLITATGQRVTLRCSPRSGDLSVYWYQQSLDQGLQFLIQYYNGEERAKGNILERFSAQQFPDLHSELNLSSLELGDSALYFCASSAPTGEGSPLHFGNGTRLTVT.

The CDR3 loop is CASSMGRRVAYNEQFF. The CDR3, as DNA: TGTGCCAGTAGTATGGGTCGGCGGGTGGCCTACAATGAGCAGTTCTTC. The chain is built from TRBV19 and TRBJ2-1, with D perhaps matching TRBD2 (5 bases). V lost 3 bases, J lost 2 bases, and 14 bases lay in between. The CDR3 is 16 amino acids. CDR1 and CDR2 from the germline V gene are LNHDA and SQIVND (reference sequence).

This rearrangement joins TRBV10-3 to TRBJ1-4; a possible D gene is TRBD1 (5 bases). This CDR3 spans 18 amino acids. Trimming stripped 2 bases from V and 0 bases from J, with 16 bases between. Germline CDR1 and CDR2: ENHRY and SYGVKD. CDR3 bases: TGTGCCATCAGTGAGGGGCGGAAGGGGACTACAACTAATGAAAAACTGTTTTTT. Amino acids: CAISEGRKGTTTNEKLFF.

The table lists this clone with a count of one. The V and J genes are TRBV19 and TRBJ2-7, with D perhaps matching TRBD2 (6 bases). The germline V gene encodes CDR1 LNHDA and CDR2 SQIVND (reference sequence). CDR3 size: 14 residues. V lost 5 bases and J 3 bases, leaving 14 bases between the germline ends. CDR3 sequence reads: CASSQRLDRYEQYF. The CDR3 DNA reads TGTGCCAGTAGTCAACGACTAGATCGCTACGAGCAGTACTTC. Drawing the rest from reference TRBV19 and TRBJ2-7, the complete variable domain is DGGITQSPKYLFRKEGQNVTLSCEQNLNHDAMYWYRQDPGQGLRLIYYSQIVNDFQKGDIAEGYSVSREKKESFPLTVTSAQKNPTAFYLCASSQRLDRYEQYFGPGTRLTVT.

The genes are TRBV5-1 and TRBJ2-7, with D perhaps given as TRBD1 or TRBD2 (6 bases each). CDR3 length equals 15 residues. Germline loops: CDR1 SGHRS, CDR2 YFSETQ. Trimming shortened V by 0 bases and J by 1 base, and 11 bases separated the two germline ends. CDR3 loop: CASSLGGGPSYEQYF. In nucleotides, the CDR3 is TGCGCCAGCAGCTTGGGAGGGGGGCCTTCCTACGAGCAGTACTTC.

This chain links TRBV5-1 with TRBJ1-1; 12 nucleotides align to TRBD1. The CDR3 loop spans 16 amino acids. V shed 0 bases, J shed 5 bases, and the junction held 5 bases outside the gene matches. Germline loops: CDR1 SGHRS, CDR2 YFSETQ. The CDR3 DNA reads TGCGCCAGCAGCTTGGTTGGGACAGGGGGCGAAACTGAAGCTTTCTTT. Translating gives CASSLVGTGGETEAFF.

This clone was counted between two and nine times. V gene TRBV7-2 combines with J gene TRBJ2-2; 8 positions agree with TRBD1. Germline CDR1 is SGHTA and CDR2 is FQGNSA. Germline trimming cut 8 bases from V and 1 base from J; bases unmatched to any gene: 6. The CDR3 is 15 residues long. Here the CDR3 DNA reads TGTGCCAGCCTGTTAGACAGGGGGAACACCGGGGAGCTGTTTTTT. Encoded protein: CASLLDRGNTGELFF.

The chain has TRBV4-1 and TRBJ2-7; 7 bases align to TRBD2. Losses at the gene ends were 0 bases for V and 5 bases for J; bases not matched to a gene: 13. This CDR3 is 17 amino acids long. The germline V gene has CDR1 MGHRA and CDR2 YSYEKL. In nucleotides, the CDR3 is TGCGCCAGCAGCCAAGATCCCAGCGGGAAACGCATCCACGAGCAGTACTTC. It translates to CASSQDPSGKRIHEQYF.

The chain recombines TRBV9 with TRBJ1-2; D possibly corresponds to TRBD1 (5 bases). The ends were cut back, 6 bases at V and 1 base at J, with 10 bases in the middle. The CDR3 totals 13 residues. Per germline, CDR1 SGDLS and CDR2 YYNGEE. The CDR3 region is CASTPGGNYGYTF. CDR3 DNA: TGTGCCAGCACCCCTGGGGGTAACTATGGCTACACCTTC.

This chain connects TRBV10-3 to TRBJ2-7; D not resolved. Germline loops: CDR1 ENHRY, CDR2 SYGVKD. V gave up 0 bases and J gave up 3 bases, with 12 bases separating them. This CDR3 region has 15 residues. The DNA for the CDR3 is TGTGCCATCAGTGAGTCGGCGGCTCCGGACTACGAGCAGTACTTC. Translation gives CAISESAAPDYEQYF.

The chain employs TRBV28 and TRBJ2-7; 9 bases line up with TRBD1. CDR3 length: 15 residues. The V gene's germline CDR1 is MDHEN and CDR2 SYDVKM. V lost 4 bases to trimming and J lost 5 bases; unmatched junction nucleotides: 9. Here the CDR3 DNA reads TGTGCCAGCAGTTCATCCGGGACAGGGTCCCACGAGCAGTACTTC. It specifies CASSSSGTGSHEQYF.